The sequence of this TCR beta chain was determined in a study of T cells after yellow fever vaccination. In germline, CDR1 is DFQATT, CDR2 SNEGSKA (reference sequence). V shed 3 bases and J shed 4 bases, with 13 bases lying between them. The CDR3 is 14 amino acids. TCRdb recomputed calls from the 5' RACE reads with MiXCR, one row per CDR3 protein. The top ten hold 3.2% of the sample, which has hundreds of thousands of distinct CDR3 sequences, approximately 12% seen once. This clonotype was seen ten or more times. The sample here was CD4+ T cells sorted from PBMCs, taken 15 days after the yellow fever booster vaccination. The sequence was collected from a man between 18 and 29 years old who received the YFV17D yellow fever vaccine. The V call is TRBV20-1, the J call TRBJ2-1, with D possibly matching TRBD2 (6 bases). The CDR3 loop reads CSASRGDPYNEQFF. CDR3 bases: TGCAGTGCTAGTCGCGGGGACCCGTACAATGAGCAGTTCTTC.